Here is one T cell receptor (beta chain) with its context. Its antigen remains unknown. These data come from a study of T-cell memory formation after mild COVID-19. The study, taken as a whole, reports: Those CD4+ clones that contracted were mainly in CM and EM (CD8+ ones in EMRA). Detection of some responders pre-infection suggested pre-existing cross-reactive memory T cells participated.

The V end lost 3 bases, the J end lost 3 bases, and 15 bases lay between the germline ends. The CDR3 loop spans 15 amino acids. From germline, CDR1 is DFQATT and CDR2 SNEGSKA (reference sequence). TCRdb called the 5' RACE reads again in MiXCR, with one record for every CDR3 protein. The repertoire holds 40,000 to 60,000 distinct CDR3 sequences, with around 7.3% as singletons. Sequencing input: PBMCs or a T cell subset sorted from them (not recorded which). The TCR was taken from a man aged 18-30 years who had mild COVID-19 (a few samples of this study predate the infection). Cell type and time point are not known. V and J are TRBV20-1 and TRBJ2-1, with D tentatively TRBD2 (5 bases). The CDR3 region is CSASSSSGNYNEQFF. As DNA, the CDR3 is TGCAGTGCTAGTTCCTCCAGCGGCAACTACAATGAGCAGTTCTTC.